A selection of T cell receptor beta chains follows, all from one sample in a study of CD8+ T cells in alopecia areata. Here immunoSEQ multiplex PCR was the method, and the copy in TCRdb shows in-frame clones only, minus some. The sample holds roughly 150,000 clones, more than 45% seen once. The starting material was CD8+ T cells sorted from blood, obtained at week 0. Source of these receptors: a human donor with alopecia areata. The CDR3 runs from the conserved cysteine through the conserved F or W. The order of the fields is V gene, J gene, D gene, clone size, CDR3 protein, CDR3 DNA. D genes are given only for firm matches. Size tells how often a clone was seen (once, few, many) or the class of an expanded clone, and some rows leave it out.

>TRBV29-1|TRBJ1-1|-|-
CSVEVGLNTEAFF
TGCAGCGTTGAAGTTGGGTTGAACACTGAAGCTTTCTTT
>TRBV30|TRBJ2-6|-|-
CAWRTNSGANVLTF
TGTGCCTGGAGGACGAACTCTGGGGCCAACGTCCTGACTTTC
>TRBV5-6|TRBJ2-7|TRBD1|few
CASSSGTGVYEQYF
TGTGCCAGCAGCTCCGGGACAGGGGTCTACGAGCAGTACTTC
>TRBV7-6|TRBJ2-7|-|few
CASSLETSSYEQYF
TGTGCCAGCAGCTTAGAAACTAGCTCCTACGAGCAGTACTTC
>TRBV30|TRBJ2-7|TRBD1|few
CAWAPGQGAYEQYF
TGTGCCTGGGCCCCGGGACAGGGGGCTTACGAGCAGTACTTC
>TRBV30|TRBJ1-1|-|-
CAWVVKTEAFF
TGTGCCTGGGTGGTGAAAACTGAAGCTTTCTTT
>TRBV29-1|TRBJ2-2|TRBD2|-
CSGSGGATGELFF
TGCAGCGGAAGCGGGGGGGCGACCGGGGAGCTGTTTTTT
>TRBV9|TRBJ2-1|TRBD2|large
CASSDPLAGGNNEQFF
TGTGCCAGCAGCGACCCACTAGCGGGGGGGAACAATGAGCAGTTCTTC
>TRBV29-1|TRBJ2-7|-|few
CSVRGGKVSSYEQYF
TGCAGCGTTCGGGGTGGGAAGGTTAGCTCCTACGAGCAGTACTTC
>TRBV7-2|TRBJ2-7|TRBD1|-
CASSLTGKGTYEQYF
TGTGCCAGCAGCTTGACAGGGAAAGGAACCTACGAGCAGTACTTC
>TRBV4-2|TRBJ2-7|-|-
CASSQVYGATTYEQYF
TGTGCCAGCAGCCAAGTCTACGGGGCAACGACCTACGAGCAGTACTTC
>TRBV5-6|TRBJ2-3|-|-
CASSADLSDTQYF
TGTGCCAGCAGCGCGGACCTGTCAGATACGCAGTATTTT
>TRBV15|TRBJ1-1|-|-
CATSRDPRGTEAFF
TGTGCCACCAGCAGAGATCCCAGGGGCACTGAAGCTTTCTTT
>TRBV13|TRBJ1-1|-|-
CASSPGGTGNTEAFF
TGTGCCAGCAGCCCAGGCGGGACGGGAAACACTGAAGCTTTCTTT
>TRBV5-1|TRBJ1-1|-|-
CASSLRRNTEAFF
TGCGCCAGCAGCTTGCGGCGGAACACTGAAGCTTTCTTT
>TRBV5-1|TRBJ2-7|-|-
CASSLGSGGYEQYF
TGCGCCAGCAGCTTGGGATCCGGAGGGTACGAGCAGTACTTC
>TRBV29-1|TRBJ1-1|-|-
CSVSRGTEAFF
TGCAGCGTTTCTCGGGGGACTGAAGCTTTCTTT
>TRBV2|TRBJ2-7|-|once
CASSEDDYEQYF
TGTGCCAGCAGTGAGGACGACTACGAGCAGTACTTC
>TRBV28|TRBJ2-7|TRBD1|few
CASSLGTGQGYEQYF
TGTGCCAGCAGTTTAGGCACCGGACAGGGTTACGAGCAGTACTTC
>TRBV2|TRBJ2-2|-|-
CASSEPSKVKQGELFF
TGTGCCAGCAGTGAACCCTCCAAAGTAAAACAGGGGGAGCTGTTTTTT
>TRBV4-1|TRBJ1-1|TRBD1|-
CASSLGQRNTEAFF
TGCGCCAGCAGCCTGGGACAGAGGAACACTGAAGCTTTCTTT
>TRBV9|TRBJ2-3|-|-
CASSVSGARDTQYF
TGTGCCAGCAGCGTATCCGGAGCCCGAGATACGCAGTATTTT
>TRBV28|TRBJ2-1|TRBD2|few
CASSFLSGGPYNEQFF
TGTGCCAGCAGTTTCCTTAGCGGGGGCCCGTACAATGAGCAGTTCTTC
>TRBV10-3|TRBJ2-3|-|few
CAISESGSTQGYF
TGTGCCATCAGTGAGTCTGGCAGTACTCAAGGGTATTTT
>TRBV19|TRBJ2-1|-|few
CASSMWEAPGKFF
TGTGCCAGTAGTATGTGGGAAGCCCCCGGGAAGTTCTTC